What follows are 22 T cell receptor beta chains derived from one specimen sequenced in a study of CD8+CD57+ T cells in acquired aplastic anemia. Genomic DNA, the template, was used for profiling of the TCR beta VDJ and CDR3. MiXCR was run by TCRdb on the reads, yielding one entry per CDR3 protein. The sample has about 150,000 distinct CDR3 sequences; roughly two fifths are singletons. Material: sorted CD4+, CD8+, or CD8+CD57+ T cells (not recorded which) from PBMCs. All receptors derive from a human donor in good health, serving as a control.

With regard to this clonotype: This may arise from a read error, as a much more abundant clone is one base away. This chain uses TRBV6-1 with TRBJ1-6; D is possibly TRBD1 (5 bases). The V end lost 7 bases, the J end lost 6 bases, and 16 bases lay between the germline ends. There are 15 residues in the CDR3. Germline CDR1 MNHNS, CDR2 SASEGT. The CDR3 DNA reads TGTGCCAGCAAGGGAGAAGGACAAATTAATTCACCCCTCCACTTT. It is translated as CASKGEGQINSPLHF.

Many counts were recorded for this clonotype. The chain carries TRBV9 and TRBJ1-1; TRBD1 might be the D (6 bases). The CDR3 loop spans 17 amino acids. Germline V gene data show CDR1 as SGDLS and CDR2 as YYNGEE. The germline V and J ends were trimmed by 0 bases and 3 bases, with 18 bases remaining between them. CDR3 DNA sequence: TGTGCCAGCAGCGTAGGTTTCGGGGGGGCGCTGGACACTGAAGCTTTCTTT. Its translation is CASSVGFGGALDTEAFF.

The chain recombines TRBV29-1 with TRBJ2-7, with 7 bases identical to TRBD1. There are 13 residues in the CDR3. The trim removed 3 bases at V and 2 bases at J, leaving 4 bases unmatched. Germline assignment: CDR1 SQVTM and CDR2 ANQGSEA. The CDR3 nucleotides are TGCAGCGTTGAGGGAGACAGGGCCTACGAGCAGTACTTC. It specifies CSVEGDRAYEQYF.

This clonotype showed up just a few times. The chain has TRBV20-1 and TRBJ1-1; D remains unclear. Per the germline V gene, CDR1 is DFQATT and CDR2 is SNEGSKA (reference sequence). Trimming removed 5 bases at V and 3 bases at J, with 16 bases between. The length of the CDR3 is 14 residues. The CDR3 sequence is CSASQGIMDTEAFF. In DNA form, the CDR3 reads TGCAGTGCTTCTCAAGGGATCATGGACACTGAAGCTTTCTTT.

V is TRBV5-1 and J is TRBJ1-1, with 8 bases that match TRBD1. The CDR3 spans 18 residues. Per the germline V gene, CDR1 is SGHRS and CDR2 is YFSETQ. J lost 7 bases, V lost 2 bases, and 19 bases had no gene match. The CDR3 region has the DNA TGCGCCAGCAGCTTACGGTGGGTTACGGATCAGGGGGCCGGTGAAGCTTTCTTT. As protein: CASSLRWVTDQGAGEAFF.

The DNA of the CDR3 is TGTGCTACCCGGGGCCTCAGGGGCTATGGCTACACCTTC. This encodes CATRGLRGYGYTF. The chain couples TRBV24-1 to TRBJ1-2; a possible D gene is TRBD1 (6 bases). The CDR3 spans 13 residues. CDR1 is KGHDR and CDR2 is SFDVKD in the germline V gene.

CDR3 coding DNA: TGTGCCAGCAGTGTTAAGAGGCAAGGTGAAAAACTGTTTTTT. Translating gives CASSVKRQGEKLFF. The V and J genes are TRBV2 and TRBJ1-4; D unresolved. Germline V gene data show CDR1 as SNHLY and CDR2 as FYNNEI. The CDR3 is 14 residues long. Trimming removed 4 bases at V and 7 bases at J, with 13 bases between.

To note about this clonotype: One end of the junction does not line up with germline, which may come from a read error. V gene TRBV7-3 combines with J gene TRBJ2-7; D gene unclear. Germline-derived CDR1 and CDR2 are SGHTA and FQGTGA. The CDR3 totals 11 residues. DNA for the CDR3: TGCGCCAGCAGCTTAAACTCGGAGCAGTACTTC. Translated, it gives CASSLNSEQYF.

This clonotype was recorded a few times. The chain is built from TRBV5-6 and TRBJ2-2; D is tentatively TRBD1 or TRBD2 (6 bases each). CDR3 length equals 16 residues. Trimming left V 0 bases short and J 6 bases short, with 15 bases between. CDR1 is SGHDT, CDR2 YYEEEE, per germline. CDR3 DNA: TGTGCCAGCAGCTTGGGGGGGGCAGCCAGCGCCGGGGAGCTGTTTTTT. It translates to CASSLGGAASAGELFF.

The sample holds many counts of this clonotype. The J gene is TRBJ2-3, the V gene TRBV12-3 or TRBV12-4, with 7 bases identical to TRBD2. The V and J ends lost 7 bases and 4 bases, in that order; junction bases with no gene match: 5. This CDR3 is 13 amino acids long. Here the CDR3 reads CASNGGSSDTQYF. CDR3 coding DNA: TGTGCCAGCAATGGCGGGAGCTCAGATACGCAGTATTTT.

This clonotype has ten or more counts. The V call is TRBV19, the J call TRBJ2-5; D may be TRBD2 (6 bases). V dropped 4 bases and J dropped 9 bases, with 18 bases sitting between them. CDR3 size: 14 residues. Looked up from germline, CDR1 is LNHDA and CDR2 is SQIVND (reference sequence). The CDR3 is CASSSQLGGVAQYF. The CDR3 bases are TGTGCCAGTAGTAGTCAGCTCGGAGGGGTGGCCCAGTACTTC.

This clonotype was picked up a small number of times. The rearrangement links TRBV28 to TRBJ1-2; D is uncertain. Per the germline V gene, CDR1 is MDHEN and CDR2 is SYDVKM. The V gene lost 6 bases and the J gene lost 0 bases, with 11 bases spanning the gap. The CDR3 has 14 amino acids. CDR3 in amino acids: CASRHAEANYGYTF. The CDR3 nucleotides are TGTGCCAGCAGACACGCGGAGGCTAACTATGGCTACACCTTC.

On this clonotype: With a much larger clone just one base away, this may be a read error. The conserved final phenylalanine or tryptophan is absent from the CDR3, which likely points to a read error. The CDR3 sequence is CASSLRLARGLDEQYL. The CDR3 region has the DNA TGCGCCAGCAGCTTGCGGTTGGCCAGGGGGCTAGACGAGCAGTACCTC. The chain has TRBV5-1 and TRBJ2-7, with 8 positions matching TRBD1. The CDR3 covers 16 residues. Losses at the gene ends were 1 base for V and 5 bases for J; bases not matched to a gene: 11. Germline CDR1 is SGHRS and CDR2 is YFSETQ.

On this clonotype: A read error may produce the germline difference seen at one junction end. This rearrangement joins TRBV5-1 to TRBJ2-5; D gene unclear. Germline V gene data show CDR1 as SGHRS and CDR2 as YFSETQ. The CDR3 is made up of 12 amino acids. This CDR3 is CVSSLGGETQYF. The CDR3 DNA reads as TGCGTCAGCAGCTTGGGTGGGGAGACCCAGTACTTC.

The DNA for the CDR3 is TGTGCCAGCAGCTTGTGGCAGGCGCTCTATGGCTACACCTTC. Protein sequence: CASSLWQALYGYTF. The chain employs TRBV5-5 and TRBJ1-2; D ambiguous. CDR1 and CDR2 (germline): SGHKS, YYEKEE (reference sequence). V lost 1 base and J lost 4, with 11 bases in between. The length of the CDR3 is 14 residues.

V is TRBV24-1 and J is TRBJ1-5; TRBD1 matches at 7 bases. The CDR3 length is 13 residues. In germline, CDR1 is KGHDR, CDR2 SFDVKD. J gave up 3 bases and V 10 bases, and 5 bases lay outside the gene matches. CDR3 DNA: TGTGCCACACCCGGGACAGTCAATCAGCCCCAGCATTTT. This translates into CATPGTVNQPQHF.

This clonotype was seen a few times. A much bigger clone sits one base away, suggesting this may be a read error. The J gene is TRBJ2-1, the V gene TRBV7-8, with 8 nucleotides matching TRBD2. CDR1 is SGHVS and CDR2 is FQNEAQ in the germline V gene. Unmatched junction bases numbered 5, after V lost 5 bases and J lost 5 bases. The length of the CDR3 is 14 residues. The CDR3 DNA sequence: TGTGCCAGCAGCCGCGGGGGGTCCCACAATGAGCAGTTCTTC. The encoded protein is CASSRGGSHNEQFF.

The chain is built from TRBV11-2 and TRBJ1-5, with D possibly TRBD1 on 5 matching bases. The V gene lost 0 bases and the J gene lost 5 bases, with 8 bases spanning the gap. Germline V lookup: CDR1 SGHAT, CDR2 FQNNGV. The CDR3 runs 14 residues. CDR3 nucleotide sequence: TGTGCCAGCAGCTTAGACGGGGGATATCAGCCCCAGCATTTT. This codes for CASSLDGGYQPQHF.

This clonotype was found many times. J is TRBJ2-1 and V is TRBV7-8, with 7 bases that match TRBD2. CDR3 length: 15 residues. Trimming at V came to 5 bases and at J to 2 bases, leaving 6 bases not matched to a gene. CDR1 is SGHVS, CDR2 FQNEAQ, per germline. The DNA for the CDR3 is TGTGCCAGCAGCCAAAGAACTAGCGCCTACAATGAGCAGTTCTTC. Its translation: CASSQRTSAYNEQFF.

This clonotype was seen a single time. This sequence joins TRBV20-1 and TRBJ2-7, with 8 bases aligning to TRBD1. Germline assignment: CDR1 DFQATT and CDR2 SNEGSKA (reference sequence). Losses at the gene ends were 5 bases for V and 6 bases for J; bases not matched to a gene: 6. CDR3 length: 12 residues. The chain's CDR3 is CSAPTGAFEQYF. CDR3 nucleotide sequence: TGCAGTGCTCCGACAGGGGCCTTCGAGCAGTACTTC.

Ten or more counts support this clonotype. The chain is built from TRBV12-3 or TRBV12-4 and TRBJ2-2, with TRBD2 identical over 9 bases. V lost 3 bases to trimming and J lost 2 bases; unmatched junction nucleotides: 4. The length of the CDR3 is 16 residues. CDR3 coding DNA: TGTGCCAGCAGTTTCTTAGCGGGGGCAAACACCGGGGAGCTGTTTTTT. Protein sequence: CASSFLAGANTGELFF.

Ten or more counts support this clonotype. V gene TRBV7-8 combines with J gene TRBJ2-1, with TRBD2 identical over 7 bases. The V and J ends lost 5 bases and 7 bases, in that order; junction bases with no gene match: 5. This CDR3 is built from 13 residues. Germline V gene lookup returns CDR1 SGHVS and CDR2 FQNEAQ. CDR3 DNA sequence: TGTGCCAGCAGCCCCAGCGGGAAGAATGAGCAGTTCTTC. This translates into CASSPSGKNEQFF.